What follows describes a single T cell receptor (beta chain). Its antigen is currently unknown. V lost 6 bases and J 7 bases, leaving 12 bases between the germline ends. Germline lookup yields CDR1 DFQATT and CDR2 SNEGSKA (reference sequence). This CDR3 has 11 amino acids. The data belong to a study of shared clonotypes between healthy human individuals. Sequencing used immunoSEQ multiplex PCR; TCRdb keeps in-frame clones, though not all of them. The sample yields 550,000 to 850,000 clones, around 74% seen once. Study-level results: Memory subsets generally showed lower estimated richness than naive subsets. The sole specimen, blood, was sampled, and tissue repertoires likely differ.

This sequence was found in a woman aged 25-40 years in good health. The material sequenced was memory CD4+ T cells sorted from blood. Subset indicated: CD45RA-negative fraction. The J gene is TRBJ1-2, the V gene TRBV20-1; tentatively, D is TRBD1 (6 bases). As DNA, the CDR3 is TGCAGTGCATACAGGGCTAGTGGCTACACCTTC. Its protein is CSAYRASGYTF.